These T cell receptor beta chains were read from a single sample in a study of blood T cells in healthy people across ages. TCRdb re-derived calls from the 5' RACE reads in MiXCR, one entry per CDR3 protein. The sample yields hundreds of thousands of distinct CDR3 sequences, more than 45% seen once. Sequences were obtained from blood. These receptors all come from a man between 60 and 70 years old in good health. CDR3s include the opening cysteine and the closing phenylalanine or tryptophan. D genes are given only for firm matches. Not all rows give a size; the values are once, few, many and, for expanded clones, a class.

v_call: TRBV4-3
j_call: TRBJ2-4
clone_size: many
d_call: NA
cdr3_aa: CASSQETGKGAKNIQYF
cdr3_nt: TGCGCCAGCAGCCAAGAGACAGGAAAGGGGGCCAAAAACATTCAGTACTTC

v_call: TRBV20-1
j_call: TRBJ2-7
clone_size: NA
d_call: TRBD1
cdr3_aa: CSAFQGQGSYEQYF
cdr3_nt: TGCAGTGCTTTCCAGGGACAGGGGTCCTACGAGCAGTACTTC

v_call: TRBV25-1
j_call: TRBJ2-3
clone_size: once
d_call: NA
cdr3_aa: CASSETGLDTQYF
cdr3_nt: TGTGCCAGCAGTGAAACAGGTTTAGATACGCAGTATTTT

v_call: TRBV2
j_call: TRBJ2-3
clone_size: NA
d_call: TRBD2
cdr3_aa: CASSGGGGRTDTQYF
cdr3_nt: TGTGCCAGCAGTGGAGGCGGGGGGCGCACAGATACGCAGTATTTT

v_call: TRBV7-2
j_call: TRBJ2-3
clone_size: NA
d_call: TRBD2
cdr3_aa: CASSSSGHSTDTQYF
cdr3_nt: TGTGCCAGCAGCTCTAGCGGGCATAGCACAGATACGCAGTATTTT

v_call: TRBV5-1
j_call: TRBJ2-7
clone_size: few
d_call: TRBD2
cdr3_aa: CASSLGLAGGSYEQYF
cdr3_nt: TGCGCCAGCAGCCTCGGACTAGCGGGAGGTTCCTACGAGCAGTACTTC

v_call: TRBV4-2
j_call: TRBJ1-2
clone_size: NA
d_call: NA
cdr3_aa: CASSQVGAAPMGYGYTF
cdr3_nt: TGTGCCAGCAGCCAAGTTGGGGCTGCCCCTATGGGCTATGGCTACACCTTC

v_call: TRBV6-2/TRBV6-3
j_call: TRBJ1-6
clone_size: NA
d_call: NA
cdr3_aa: CASSYQGHNSPLHF
cdr3_nt: TGTGCCAGCAGTTACCAAGGCCATAATTCACCCCTCCACTTT

v_call: TRBV27
j_call: TRBJ2-7
clone_size: NA
d_call: NA
cdr3_aa: CASSFASNTYEQYF
cdr3_nt: TGTGCCAGCAGTTTTGCTTCGAATACCTACGAGCAGTACTTC

v_call: TRBV5-4
j_call: TRBJ1-4
clone_size: NA
d_call: TRBD1
cdr3_aa: CASSLVGEGAEKLFF
cdr3_nt: TGTGCCAGCAGCTTGGTAGGGGAGGGGGCTGAAAAACTGTTTTTT

v_call: TRBV2
j_call: TRBJ2-3
clone_size: few
d_call: NA
cdr3_aa: CAAGGERTDTQYF
cdr3_nt: TGTGCCGCGGGCGGGGAACGCACAGATACGCAGTATTTT

v_call: TRBV11-3
j_call: TRBJ2-1
clone_size: NA
d_call: NA
cdr3_aa: CASSLGAAWGTQQFF
cdr3_nt: TGTGCCAGCAGCCTAGGGGCCGCGTGGGGGACACAGCAGTTCTTC

v_call: TRBV4-2
j_call: TRBJ1-2
clone_size: NA
d_call: NA
cdr3_aa: CASSQDMQGGYTF
cdr3_nt: TGTGCCAGCAGCCAAGATATGCAGGGAGGCTACACCTTC

v_call: TRBV6-6
j_call: TRBJ2-7
clone_size: NA
d_call: NA
cdr3_aa: CAISREFFDEQYF
cdr3_nt: TGTGCGATAAGCAGGGAGTTTTTTGACGAGCAGTACTTC

v_call: TRBV3-1
j_call: TRBJ1-5
clone_size: NA
d_call: TRBD1
cdr3_aa: CASSQDWGQVGQPQHF
cdr3_nt: TGTGCCAGCAGCCAAGATTGGGGACAGGTTGGCCAGCCCCAGCATTTT

v_call: TRBV12-3/TRBV12-4
j_call: TRBJ2-7
clone_size: many
d_call: TRBD2
cdr3_aa: CASSRSGSPEEQYF
cdr3_nt: TGTGCCAGCAGTCGTAGCGGGAGCCCCGAGGAGCAGTACTTC

v_call: TRBV7-2
j_call: TRBJ2-3
clone_size: few
d_call: NA
cdr3_aa: CASSPSGSTQYF
cdr3_nt: TGTGCCAGCAGCCCCTCGGGAAGTACGCAGTATTTT

v_call: TRBV2
j_call: TRBJ2-7
clone_size: few
d_call: NA
cdr3_aa: CASTPDGRASYEQYF
cdr3_nt: TGTGCCAGCACCCCCGATGGCAGGGCTTCCTACGAGCAGTACTTC

v_call: TRBV4-2
j_call: TRBJ2-3
clone_size: NA
d_call: TRBD1
cdr3_aa: CASSRRTGGGPDTQYF
cdr3_nt: TGTGCCAGCAGCCGGCGGACAGGGGGCGGTCCAGATACGCAGTATTTT

v_call: TRBV5-5
j_call: TRBJ2-3
clone_size: NA
d_call: NA
cdr3_aa: CASSLEGQYTDTQYF
cdr3_nt: TGTGCCAGCAGCTTGGAAGGGCAGTATACAGATACGCAGTATTTT

v_call: TRBV6-2/TRBV6-3
j_call: TRBJ1-2
clone_size: NA
d_call: NA
cdr3_aa: CASREGTNYGYTF
cdr3_nt: TGTGCCAGCAGGGAAGGAACTAACTATGGCTACACCTTC

v_call: TRBV10-3
j_call: TRBJ2-7
clone_size: NA
d_call: TRBD2
cdr3_aa: CAISGSGGPYEQYF
cdr3_nt: TGTGCCATCAGTGGTAGCGGGGGGCCCTACGAGCAGTACTTC

v_call: TRBV27
j_call: TRBJ2-3
clone_size: NA
d_call: NA
cdr3_aa: CASSSTGVMADTQYF
cdr3_nt: TGTGCCAGCAGTTCGACAGGAGTAATGGCAGATACGCAGTATTTT

v_call: TRBV20-1
j_call: TRBJ2-7
clone_size: many
d_call: NA
cdr3_aa: CSAPKVTTYEQYF
cdr3_nt: TGCAGTGCCCCCAAAGTGACCACCTACGAGCAGTACTTC

v_call: TRBV29-1
j_call: TRBJ2-2
clone_size: NA
d_call: NA
cdr3_aa: CSVEGNRAGELFF
cdr3_nt: TGCAGCGTTGAAGGGAATAGGGCCGGGGAGCTGTTTTTT

v_call: TRBV7-2
j_call: TRBJ2-7
clone_size: few
d_call: NA
cdr3_aa: CASSLSGQSSYEQYF
cdr3_nt: TGTGCCAGCAGCTTATCTGGGCAGTCCTCCTACGAGCAGTACTTC

v_call: TRBV21-1
j_call: TRBJ2-7
clone_size: NA
d_call: NA
cdr3_aa: CASSHPGQKVVLQAYEQYF
cdr3_nt: TGTGCCAGCAGCCATCCGGGACAGAAGGTAGTCCTACAGGCCTACGAGCAGTACTTC

v_call: TRBV27
j_call: TRBJ2-7
clone_size: NA
d_call: TRBD2
cdr3_aa: CASSRLAAQGEQYF
cdr3_nt: TGTGCCAGCAGTCGACTAGCAGCCCAGGGCGAGCAGTACTTC

v_call: TRBV5-1
j_call: TRBJ1-2
clone_size: few
d_call: NA
cdr3_aa: CASSLCQGNYGYTF
cdr3_nt: TGCGCCAGCAGCTTGTGCCAGGGAAACTATGGCTACACCTTC

v_call: TRBV20-1
j_call: TRBJ2-7
clone_size: NA
d_call: NA
cdr3_aa: CSAPPRDRIYEQYF
cdr3_nt: TGCAGTGCCCCCCCCAGGGACCGAATCTACGAGCAGTACTTC

v_call: TRBV4-2
j_call: TRBJ2-1
clone_size: NA
d_call: NA
cdr3_aa: CASSQEEPTYNEQFF
cdr3_nt: TGTGCCAGCAGCCAAGAAGAGCCGACCTACAATGAGCAGTTCTTC

v_call: TRBV6-1
j_call: TRBJ2-3
clone_size: NA
d_call: TRBD2
cdr3_aa: CASSDRAGGADAQYF
cdr3_nt: TGTGCCAGCAGTGATAGAGCGGGAGGGGCAGATGCGCAGTATTTT

v_call: TRBV6-1
j_call: TRBJ2-7
clone_size: few
d_call: NA
cdr3_aa: CASSAEGDYEQYF
cdr3_nt: TGTGCCAGCAGTGCAGAGGGGGACTACGAGCAGTACTTC

v_call: TRBV24-1
j_call: TRBJ2-7
clone_size: NA
d_call: TRBD2
cdr3_aa: CATSDLASGEQYF
cdr3_nt: TGTGCCACCAGTGATTTGGCTAGCGGCGAGCAGTACTTC

v_call: TRBV12-5
j_call: TRBJ2-3
clone_size: NA
d_call: NA
cdr3_aa: CASAPPGDTQYF
cdr3_nt: TGTGCTAGTGCCCCCCCCGGGGATACGCAGTATTTT

v_call: TRBV29-1
j_call: TRBJ2-1
clone_size: NA
d_call: NA
cdr3_aa: CSVEKNRYNEQFF
cdr3_nt: TGCAGCGTAGAGAAAAACAGGTACAATGAGCAGTTCTTC

v_call: TRBV9
j_call: TRBJ2-5
clone_size: few
d_call: NA
cdr3_aa: CASSVAPAVKGQETQYF
cdr3_nt: TGTGCCAGCAGCGTAGCCCCAGCGGTCAAGGGCCAAGAGACCCAGTACTTC

v_call: TRBV27
j_call: TRBJ2-6
clone_size: NA
d_call: NA
cdr3_aa: CASSFRTTGSGANVLTF
cdr3_nt: TGTGCCAGCAGTTTCAGGACGACAGGCTCTGGGGCCAACGTCCTGACTTTC

v_call: TRBV20-1
j_call: TRBJ2-6
clone_size: NA
d_call: TRBD2
cdr3_aa: CSARRLAGGRDGANVLTF
cdr3_nt: TGCAGTGCTAGACGGCTAGCGGGAGGTCGCGATGGGGCCAACGTCCTGACTTTC

v_call: TRBV20-1
j_call: TRBJ2-5
clone_size: NA
d_call: TRBD1
cdr3_aa: CSARQGAQETQYF
cdr3_nt: TGCAGTGCTAGACAGGGGGCGCAAGAGACCCAGTACTTC

v_call: TRBV28
j_call: TRBJ2-7
clone_size: few
d_call: TRBD2
cdr3_aa: CASTRGGPYEQYF
cdr3_nt: TGTGCCAGCACCCGGGGGGGACCCTACGAGCAGTACTTC

v_call: TRBV29-1
j_call: TRBJ2-7
clone_size: few
d_call: NA
cdr3_aa: CSVEGGGLYEQYF
cdr3_nt: TGCAGCGTTGAGGGGGGGGGGCTCTACGAGCAGTACTTC

v_call: TRBV7-7
j_call: TRBJ2-1
clone_size: few
d_call: NA
cdr3_aa: CASSLGGQRTDYNEQFF
cdr3_nt: TGTGCTAGCAGCTTAGGGGGTCAGCGGACGGACTACAATGAGCAGTTCTTC

v_call: TRBV4-1
j_call: TRBJ1-6
clone_size: NA
d_call: NA
cdr3_aa: CASSQAEGGFDSPLHF
cdr3_nt: TGCGCCAGCAGCCAAGCGGAGGGGGGTTTTGATTCACCCCTCCACTTT

v_call: TRBV30
j_call: TRBJ2-6
clone_size: NA
d_call: TRBD1
cdr3_aa: CAWGTGGASGANVLTF
cdr3_nt: TGTGCCTGGGGGACAGGGGGCGCATCTGGGGCCAACGTCCTGACTTTC

v_call: TRBV20-1
j_call: TRBJ2-7
clone_size: NA
d_call: TRBD1
cdr3_aa: CSARDTSGQIYEQYF
cdr3_nt: TGCAGTGCTAGAGATACTTCGGGACAGATTTACGAGCAGTACTTC

v_call: TRBV20-1
j_call: TRBJ2-1
clone_size: NA
d_call: NA
cdr3_aa: CSARSRDSSLGDEQFF
cdr3_nt: TGCAGTGCTAGGTCGAGGGATTCTTCGCTTGGGGATGAGCAGTTCTTC

v_call: TRBV15
j_call: TRBJ2-7
clone_size: few
d_call: NA
cdr3_aa: CATSRPGYYEQYF
cdr3_nt: TGTGCCACCAGCAGGCCCGGGTACTACGAGCAGTACTTC

v_call: TRBV4-3
j_call: TRBJ2-5
clone_size: few
d_call: TRBD2
cdr3_aa: CASSQGSGRGEETQYF
cdr3_nt: TGCGCCAGCAGCCAGGGTAGCGGGAGGGGGGAAGAGACCCAGTACTTC

v_call: TRBV7-2
j_call: TRBJ1-2
clone_size: NA
d_call: NA
cdr3_aa: CASSLGIWSKYGYTF
cdr3_nt: TGTGCCAGCAGCTTAGGGATTTGGAGCAAGTATGGCTACACCTTC

v_call: TRBV30
j_call: TRBJ1-1
clone_size: NA
d_call: NA
cdr3_aa: CAFAGLLAFF
cdr3_nt: TGTGCTTTCGCGGGGCTGCTGGCTTTCTTT

v_call: TRBV28
j_call: TRBJ2-5
clone_size: NA
d_call: TRBD2
cdr3_aa: CASIFDSGGQETQYF
cdr3_nt: TGTGCCAGCATTTTCGATAGCGGGGGACAAGAGACCCAGTACTTC

v_call: TRBV20-1
j_call: TRBJ2-3
clone_size: NA
d_call: TRBD2
cdr3_aa: CSASPLSSGNTDTQYF
cdr3_nt: TGCAGTGCTAGCCCCCTCTCTAGCGGGAATACAGATACGCAGTATTTT

v_call: TRBV20-1
j_call: TRBJ1-5
clone_size: NA
d_call: NA
cdr3_aa: CSARETGLNQPQHF
cdr3_nt: TGCAGTGCTAGAGAAACCGGACTCAATCAGCCCCAGCATTTT

v_call: TRBV28
j_call: TRBJ1-2
clone_size: NA
d_call: TRBD1
cdr3_aa: CASSQTGTDIYGYTF
cdr3_nt: TGTGCCAGCAGCCAGACCGGGACAGATATCTATGGCTACACCTTC

v_call: TRBV27
j_call: TRBJ1-2
clone_size: few
d_call: TRBD1
cdr3_aa: CASSQINRGVGGYTF
cdr3_nt: TGTGCCAGCAGTCAAATCAACAGGGGGGTTGGAGGCTACACCTTC

v_call: TRBV7-3
j_call: TRBJ1-2
clone_size: NA
d_call: TRBD1
cdr3_aa: CASSLNWQGDGYTF
cdr3_nt: TGTGCCAGCAGCTTAAACTGGCAGGGGGATGGCTACACCTTC

v_call: TRBV4-1
j_call: TRBJ2-5
clone_size: NA
d_call: NA
cdr3_aa: CASSPLGGLLQETQYF
cdr3_nt: TGCGCCAGCAGCCCTCTCGGTGGGCTGCTCCAAGAGACCCAGTACTTC

v_call: TRBV7-3
j_call: TRBJ2-7
clone_size: few
d_call: NA
cdr3_aa: CASSLGVGAYEQYF
cdr3_nt: TGTGCCAGCAGCTTAGGCGTCGGAGCCTACGAGCAGTACTTC

v_call: TRBV7-2
j_call: TRBJ2-5
clone_size: NA
d_call: TRBD2
cdr3_aa: CASSLWPLSGVKTQYF
cdr3_nt: TGTGCCAGCAGCTTGTGGCCCCTTAGCGGGGTAAAGACCCAGTACTTC